The 32 T cell receptor beta chains reported below all come from one sample, sequenced in a study of blood T cell repertoires in COVID-19. Measured with immunoSEQ multiplex PCR; TCRdb has only the in-frame clones, and not every one. The data show nearly 50,000 clones, 80% to 90% seen once. Sequenced material: peripheral blood. The origin of the receptors is a woman older than 75 with COVID-19, enrolled during active disease.

Only one count was recorded for this clone. The CDR3, as DNA: TGTGCCAGCAGATACTCAAGGGGGCTCAGTTATGGCTACACCTTC. Its translation is CASRYSRGLSYGYTF. V and J are TRBV28 and TRBJ1-2; TRBD1 aligns across 7 bases. The ends lost 6 bases at V and 5 bases at J; junction bases unmatched: 12. The CDR3 is 15 amino acids. Per germline, CDR1 MDHEN and CDR2 SYDVKM.

The chain uses TRBV19 and TRBJ1-2, with D maybe TRBD1 (5 bases). The CDR3 length is 15 residues. The germline V and J ends were trimmed by 4 bases and 4 bases, with 16 bases remaining between them. Germline CDR1 reads LNHDA; CDR2 reads SQIVND (reference sequence). CDR3 sequence reads: CASSTRTGALYGYTF. CDR3 coding DNA: TGTGCCAGTAGTACTCGAACAGGAGCCCTCTATGGCTACACCTTC. Full variable domain (missing parts from reference TRBV19 and TRBJ1-2): DGGITQSPKYLFRKEGQNVTLSCEQNLNHDAMYWYRQDPGQGLRLIYYSQIVNDFQKGDIAEGYSVSREKKESFPLTVTSAQKNPTAFYLCASSTRTGALYGYTFGSGTRLTVV.

CDR3 region: CASSWGGSGGKETQYF. In nucleotides, the CDR3 is TGCGCCAGCAGCTGGGGAGGTAGCGGGGGGAAAGAGACCCAGTACTTC. This chain joins TRBV5-1 and TRBJ2-5; 10 bases match TRBD2. V shed 3 bases, J shed 3 bases, and the junction held 8 bases outside the gene matches. CDR1 SGHRS and CDR2 YFSETQ come from the germline V gene. The CDR3 extends over 16 amino acids.

This clone appeared a single time. J is TRBJ1-6 and V is TRBV28; the D gene is possibly TRBD1 (6 bases). The CDR3 totals 14 residues. Between the trimmed V and J ends, which lost 7 bases and 10 bases, there was a span of 17 bases. Germline V gene lookup returns CDR1 MDHEN and CDR2 SYDVKM. The CDR3 DNA is TGTGCCAGCACTTTCGGGGGGCGGGTCTCACCCCTCCACTTT. Amino acids: CASTFGGRVSPLHF.

The chain carries TRBV7-2 and TRBJ1-6, with TRBD1 matching 7 bases. The length of the CDR3 is 16 residues. The ends lost 6 bases at V and 9 bases at J; junction bases unmatched: 14. CDR1 SGHTA and CDR2 FQGNSA come from the germline V gene. CDR3 loop: CASSSRPPGQISPLHF. CDR3 nucleotide sequence: TGTGCCAGCAGTTCGAGGCCGCCGGGACAGATTTCACCCCTCCACTTT.

By its share, this clone is medium-sized. The rearrangement joins TRBV12-3 or TRBV12-4 to TRBJ2-1; D gene unclear. V was clipped by 3 bases and J by 9 bases, with 9 bases between them. The length of the CDR3 is 12 residues. The CDR3 coding sequence is TGTGCCAGCAGTTTTTTCCCCGGTGAGCAGTTCTTC. Amino acid sequence: CASSFFPGEQFF.

Only a few counts were recorded for this clone. The V call is TRBV2, the J call TRBJ1-5, with 7 bases matching TRBD1. J was trimmed by 4 bases and V by 6 bases; bases with no gene match: 6. Germline assignment: CDR1 SNHLY and CDR2 FYNNEI. The CDR3 contains 14 residues. The CDR3 DNA is TGTGCCAGCAGCGTAGACAGGGCAAATCAGCCCCAGCATTTT. Its protein is CASSVDRANQPQHF.

CDR3 protein: CASSLVSSTNEKLFF. CDR3 DNA sequence: TGTGCCAGCAGCTTAGTTTCTTCAACTAATGAAAAACTGTTTTTT. This rearrangement joins TRBV7-9 to TRBJ1-4, with D unresolved. The CDR3 covers 15 residues. V lost 1 base, J lost 0 bases, and 6 bases lay in between. Per germline, CDR1 SEHNR and CDR2 FQNEAQ (reference sequence).

V and J are TRBV7-9 and TRBJ2-3; possible D gene TRBD2, 5 bases. CDR1 SEHNR and CDR2 FQNEAQ come from the germline V gene (reference sequence). Trimming cost V 0 bases and J 2 bases, with 6 bases left between them. The CDR3 loop spans 14 amino acids. CDR3 residues: CASSLAGATDTQYF. The CDR3 region has the DNA TGTGCCAGCAGCTTAGCGGGAGCCACAGATACGCAGTATTTT.

This clone was found once. The chain couples TRBV14 to TRBJ1-1, with 8 nucleotides matching TRBD1. The CDR3 runs 15 residues. V trimming: 1 base; J trimming: 4 bases; junction bases outside the gene matches: 5. In germline, CDR1 is SGHDN, CDR2 FVKESK. CDR3 residues: CASSQAKDRVTEAFF. CDR3 sequence (DNA): TGTGCCAGCAGCCAAGCAAAGGACAGGGTCACTGAAGCTTTCTTT.

This rearrangement joins TRBV10-3 to TRBJ1-1; TRBD1 matches at 7 bases. Germline values: CDR1 ENHRY, CDR2 SYGVKD. The CDR3 loop spans 13 amino acids. With 5 bases clipped from V and 2 bases from J, the junction kept 2 bases outside the gene matches. As DNA, the CDR3 is TGTGCCATCAGTACAGGGGCCAACACTGAAGCTTTCTTT. It yields the protein CAISTGANTEAFF.

The chain joins TRBV27 to TRBJ2-3; tentative D call: TRBD1 (5 bases). The length of the CDR3 is 14 residues. In germline, CDR1 is MNHEY, CDR2 SMNVEV (reference sequence). V was shortened by 6 bases and J by 4 bases, with 14 bases between the two germline ends. CDR3 sequence: CASRYSGSADTQYF. The CDR3 nucleotides read TGTGCCAGCAGGTACTCAGGGTCCGCAGATACGCAGTATTTT.

This chain joins TRBV15 and TRBJ2-1; D is ambiguous. The V and J ends lost 5 bases and 10 bases respectively, with 12 bases between them. CDR1 is LNHNV and CDR2 is YYDKDF in the germline V gene (reference sequence). The CDR3 length is 12 residues. DNA of the CDR3: TGTGCCACCAGCCACTTAGCCTTCGAGCAGTTCTTC. It encodes CATSHLAFEQFF.

The chain recombines TRBV7-3 with TRBJ2-1; 9 bases map to TRBD2. V lost 2 bases and J lost 6; bases outside the gene matches: 2. From germline, CDR1 is SGHTA and CDR2 FQGTGA. This CDR3 is built from 14 residues. The CDR3 region is CASSLAGGPNEQFF. CDR3 bases: TGTGCCAGCAGCTTAGCGGGGGGGCCCAATGAGCAGTTCTTC.

The table lists this clone with a few counts. The rearrangement links TRBV7-9 to TRBJ2-7; 9 nucleotides agree with TRBD1. Germline V gene data show CDR1 as SEHNR and CDR2 as FQNEAQ (reference sequence). The CDR3 has 15 residues. The J segment lost 5 bases and the V segment lost 7 bases, leaving 12 bases of the junction unmatched. CDR3 DNA: TGTGCCAGCACAACCCCGGGACAGGGTGTCCACGAGCAGTACTTC. Translation gives CASTTPGQGVHEQYF.

J is TRBJ1-1 and V is TRBV5-1; 8 bases match TRBD1. J was trimmed by 7 bases and V by 0 bases; bases with no gene match: 5. CDR1 and CDR2 from the germline V gene are SGHRS and YFSETQ. This CDR3 has 14 amino acids. The CDR3 loop is CASSLGTGIGEAFF. CDR3 nucleotides: TGCGCCAGCAGCTTGGGGACAGGGATTGGTGAAGCTTTCTTT.

The chain has TRBV5-4 and TRBJ2-5; 11 bases fit TRBD1. The length of the CDR3 is 18 residues. Germline CDR1 and CDR2: SGHNT and YYREEE (reference sequence). The J segment lost 5 bases and the V segment lost 0 bases, leaving 12 bases of the junction unmatched. CDR3 in DNA: TGTGCCAGCAGCTTGGGCCCGGACAGGGGGCTAACGCAGGAGACCCAGTACTTC. It encodes CASSLGPDRGLTQETQYF.

The chain is built from TRBV12-5 and TRBJ2-5; the match to TRBD1 covers 9 bases. With 2 bases clipped from V and 1 base from J, the junction kept 5 bases outside the gene matches. Germline-derived CDR1 and CDR2 are LGHNT and FRNRAP. This CDR3 has 16 amino acids. This chain's CDR3 is CASGLPLTGGQETQYF. The CDR3 DNA reads as TGTGCTAGTGGTTTGCCTCTGACAGGGGGCCAAGAGACCCAGTACTTC.

This clone was seen only once. The J gene is TRBJ2-7, the V gene TRBV9; TRBD2 is a possible D gene (6 bases). The CDR3 extends over 16 amino acids. CDR1 is SGDLS and CDR2 is YYNGEE in the germline V gene. V lost 0 bases and J 5 bases, leaving 18 bases between the germline ends. CDR3 residues: CASSVEEGRVFDEQYF. DNA for the CDR3: TGTGCCAGCAGCGTAGAGGAGGGGCGCGTCTTCGACGAGCAGTACTTC. The full variable domain, rest sourced from reference TRBV9 and TRBJ2-7, is DSGVTQTPKHLITATGQRVTLRCSPRSGDLSVYWYQQSLDQGLQFLIQYYNGEERAKGNILERFSAQQFPDLHSELNLSSLELGDSALYFCASSVEEGRVFDEQYFGPGTRLTVT.

The chain joins TRBV3-1 (or the pseudogene TRBV3-2) to TRBJ2-7; possible D gene TRBD2, 6 bases. This CDR3 is 18 amino acids long. V lost 4 bases, J lost 0 bases, and 22 bases lay in between. Germline-derived CDR1 and CDR2 are LGHDT and YNNKEL (reference sequence). CDR3: CASSPRTTRRGSSYEQYF. The CDR3, as DNA: TGTGCCAGCAGCCCCCGGACAACGCGGAGGGGAAGCTCCTACGAGCAGTACTTC.

CDR3 sequence: CASSHLDSPGNEQFF. In DNA, the CDR3 is TGTGCCAGCAGTCACCTCGACAGCCCAGGTAATGAGCAGTTCTTC. The chain carries TRBV9 and TRBJ2-1, with D perhaps TRBD1 (5 bases). The CDR3 is made up of 15 amino acids. Germline loops: CDR1 SGDLS, CDR2 YYNGEE. V lost 5 bases and J 7 bases, leaving 19 bases between the germline ends.

The V call is TRBV6-2 or TRBV6-3, the J call TRBJ1-3; D is unresolved. V lost 6 bases and J lost 0, with 12 bases in between. The CDR3 is 15 amino acids. Germline CDR1 is MNHEY and CDR2 is SVGEGT. CDR3 sequence reads: CASSDNIDSGNTIYF. The DNA for the CDR3 is TGTGCCAGCAGCGACAATATAGACTCTGGAAACACCATATATTTT.

V usage is TRBV3-1 (or the pseudogene TRBV3-2) and J usage is TRBJ1-1, with D possibly matching TRBD1 (6 bases). CDR3 length: 15 residues. Trimming stripped 5 bases from V and 0 bases from J, with 13 bases between. Germline V CDR1 and CDR2: LGHDT, YNNKEL (reference sequence). This chain's CDR3 is CASSYRQAMNTEAFF. In nucleotides, the CDR3 is TGTGCCAGCAGCTACCGACAGGCCATGAACACTGAAGCTTTCTTT.

The chain combines TRBV5-4 with TRBJ1-2; the D gene is possibly TRBD1 (5 bases). Per the germline V gene, CDR1 is SGHNT and CDR2 is YYREEE (reference sequence). This CDR3 comprises 14 residues. The V end was cut by 2 bases, the J end by 0 bases, with 8 bases between. The chain's CDR3 is CASSFGQANYGYTF. As DNA, the CDR3 is TGTGCCAGCAGCTTCGGACAAGCTAACTATGGCTACACCTTC.

V usage is TRBV6-1 and J usage is TRBJ2-7; maybe TRBD1 (6 bases). This CDR3 spans 15 amino acids. Germline V gene sequence: CDR1 MNHNS, CDR2 SASEGT. V was cut by 1 base and J by 6 bases, with 16 bases left in between. The CDR3 region has the DNA TGTGCCAGCAGTGAAGGAGGGCCAGGGGTGCGCGAGCAGTACTTC. This gives the protein CASSEGGPGVREQYF.

The rearrangement uses TRBV6-6 and TRBJ1-5; weak D call: TRBD1 (5 bases). V was cut by 4 bases and J by 4 bases, with 8 bases left in between. From germline, CDR1 is MNHNY and CDR2 SVGAGI (reference sequence). This CDR3 is built from 13 residues. Here the CDR3 reads CASSLKGNQPQHF. Here the CDR3 DNA reads TGTGCCAGCAGTTTGAAGGGGAATCAGCCCCAGCATTTT.

This clone has only a few counts. This chain joins TRBV9 and TRBJ1-3; TRBD1 agrees at 7 bases. V was clipped by 3 bases and J by 4 bases; unmatched bases: 7. The CDR3 is 15 amino acids. CDR1 and CDR2 (germline): SGDLS, YYNGEE. The CDR3: CASSGQGSVGNTIYF. The CDR3 nucleotides are TGTGCCAGCAGCGGACAGGGATCGGTAGGAAACACCATATATTTT. Filled out from reference TRBV9 and TRBJ1-3, the complete variable domain reads DSGVTQTPKHLITATGQRVTLRCSPRSGDLSVYWYQQSLDQGLQFLIQYYNGEERAKGNILERFSAQQFPDLHSELNLSSLELGDSALYFCASSGQGSVGNTIYFGEGSWLTVV.

This clone appeared once. The junction does not match germline at one end; this may be a read error. The rearrangement uses TRBV7-7 and TRBJ1-4; a weak D match, TRBD1 (6 bases). Germline CDR1 is SSHAT and CDR2 is FNYEAQ (reference sequence). The CDR3 spans 15 residues. CDR3: CASSASGTRNEKLFF. Here the CDR3 DNA reads TGTGCTAGCAGCGCCTCCGGGACACGGAATGAAAAACTGTTTTTT.

The chain is built from TRBV12-3 or TRBV12-4 and TRBJ1-2; D gene ambiguous. The CDR3 runs to 13 residues. Trimming removed 7 bases from V and 2 bases from J, with 11 bases in between. In nucleotides, the CDR3 is TGTGCCAGCACCACACACGGGAACTATGGCTACACCTTC. Its translation is CASTTHGNYGYTF.

This sequence joins TRBV13 and TRBJ2-3, with 10 bases aligning to TRBD1. V gave up 5 bases and J gave up 2 bases; unmatched junction bases: 13. The CDR3 loop spans 18 amino acids. Germline CDR1 is PRHDT and CDR2 is FYEKMQ (reference sequence). DNA of the CDR3: TGTGCCAGCAGCCATTTTTCCCGGGACAGGGGCCCCACAGATACGCAGTATTTT. Translated, it gives CASSHFSRDRGPTDTQYF.

The gene calls are TRBV7-9 and TRBJ1-2; 8 bases match TRBD1. This CDR3 comprises 16 residues. V shed 8 bases, J shed 7 bases, and the junction held 18 bases outside the gene matches. CDR1 and CDR2 (germline): SEHNR, FQNEAQ (reference sequence). The CDR3 reads CASSSNPGGIASGYTF. The CDR3 DNA follows: TGTGCCAGCTCCTCCAACCCAGGGGGCATTGCGAGTGGCTACACCTTC. Together with reference TRBV7-9 and TRBJ1-2, the CDR3 gives the full variable domain: DTGVSQNPRHKITKRGQNVTFRCDPISEHNRLYWYRQTLGQGPEFLTYFQNEAQLEKSRLLSDRFSAERPKGSFSTLEIQRTEQGDSAMYLCASSSNPGGIASGYTFGSGTRLTVV.

The chain carries TRBV6-1 and TRBJ1-2, with 7 bases identical to TRBD1. Trimming cost V 4 bases and J 3 bases; bases outside gene matches: 11. Germline CDR1 MNHNS, CDR2 SASEGT. The CDR3 is 16 amino acids. CDR3 in amino acids: CASSGPQGTHHYGYTF. As DNA, the CDR3 is TGTGCCAGCAGTGGCCCACAGGGGACCCATCACTATGGCTACACCTTC.